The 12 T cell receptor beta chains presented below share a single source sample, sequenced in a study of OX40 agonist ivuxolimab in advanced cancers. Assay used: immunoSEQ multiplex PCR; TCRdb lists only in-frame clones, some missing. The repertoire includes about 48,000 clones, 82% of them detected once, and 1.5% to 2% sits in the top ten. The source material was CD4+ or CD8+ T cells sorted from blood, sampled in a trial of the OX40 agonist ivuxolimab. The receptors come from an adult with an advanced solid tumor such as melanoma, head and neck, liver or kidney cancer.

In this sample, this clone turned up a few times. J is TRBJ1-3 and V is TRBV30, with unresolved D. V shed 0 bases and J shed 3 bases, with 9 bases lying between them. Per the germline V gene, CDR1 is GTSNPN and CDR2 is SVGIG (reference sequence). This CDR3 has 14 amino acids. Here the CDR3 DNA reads TGTGCCTGGAGTGTACTTAGTGGTGGAAACACCATATATTTT. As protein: CAWSVLSGGNTIYF.

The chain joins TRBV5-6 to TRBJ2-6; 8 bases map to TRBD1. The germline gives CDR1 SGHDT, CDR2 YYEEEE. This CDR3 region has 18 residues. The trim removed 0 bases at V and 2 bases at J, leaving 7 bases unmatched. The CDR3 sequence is CASSLDGQGVAGANVLTF. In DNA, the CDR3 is TGTGCCAGCAGCTTGGATGGACAGGGTGTAGCTGGGGCCAACGTCCTGACTTTC.

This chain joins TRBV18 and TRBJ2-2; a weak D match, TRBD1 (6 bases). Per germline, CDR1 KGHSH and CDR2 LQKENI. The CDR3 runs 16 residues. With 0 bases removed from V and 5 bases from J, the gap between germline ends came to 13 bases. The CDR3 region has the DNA TGTGCCAGCTCACCACCTCAGGGGCGTGTGACCGGGGAGCTGTTTTTT. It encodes CASSPPQGRVTGELFF.

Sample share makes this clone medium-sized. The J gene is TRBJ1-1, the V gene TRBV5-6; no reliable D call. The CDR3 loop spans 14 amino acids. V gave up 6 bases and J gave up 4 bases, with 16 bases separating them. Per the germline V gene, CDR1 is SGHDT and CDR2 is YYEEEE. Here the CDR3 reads CASTQWARLTEAFF. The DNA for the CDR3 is TGTGCCAGCACCCAGTGGGCGCGCCTCACTGAAGCTTTCTTT.

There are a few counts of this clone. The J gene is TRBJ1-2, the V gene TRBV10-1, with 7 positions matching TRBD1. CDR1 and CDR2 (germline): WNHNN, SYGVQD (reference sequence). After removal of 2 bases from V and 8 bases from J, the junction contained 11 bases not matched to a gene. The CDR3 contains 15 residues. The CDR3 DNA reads TGCGCCAGCAGTGAGAATGTTGGGGACAGTTGGGGCTACACCTTC. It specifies CASSENVGDSWGYTF.

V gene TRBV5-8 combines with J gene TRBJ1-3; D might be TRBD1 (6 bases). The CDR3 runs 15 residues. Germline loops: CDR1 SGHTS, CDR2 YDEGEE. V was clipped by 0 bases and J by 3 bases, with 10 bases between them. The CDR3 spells CASSLVVQGGNTIYF. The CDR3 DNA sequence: TGTGCCAGCAGCTTGGTGGTACAGGGTGGAAACACCATATATTTT.

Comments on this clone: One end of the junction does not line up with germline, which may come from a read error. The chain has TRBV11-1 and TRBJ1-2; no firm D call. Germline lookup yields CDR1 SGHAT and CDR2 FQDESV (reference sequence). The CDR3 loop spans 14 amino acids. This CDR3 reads CASSTNGDNYGYIF. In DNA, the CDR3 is TGTGCCAGCAGCACTAACGGGGATAACTATGGCTACATCTTC.

DNA for the CDR3: TGTGCCAGCAGCTTCATCGGGACAGATACGCAGTATTTT. Its protein product is CASSFIGTDTQYF. The chain uses TRBV13 and TRBJ2-3; D call uncertain. V was pared by 3 bases and J by 3 bases, with 7 bases between. CDR3 size: 13 residues. Germline-derived CDR1 and CDR2 are PRHDT and FYEKMQ (reference sequence).

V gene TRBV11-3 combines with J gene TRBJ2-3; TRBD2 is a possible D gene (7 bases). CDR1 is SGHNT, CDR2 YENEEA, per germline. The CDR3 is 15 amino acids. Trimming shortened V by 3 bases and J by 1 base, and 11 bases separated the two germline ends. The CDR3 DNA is TGTGCCAGCAGCTTGGGGGGGCACGGCACAGATACGCAGTATTTT. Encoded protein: CASSLGGHGTDTQYF.

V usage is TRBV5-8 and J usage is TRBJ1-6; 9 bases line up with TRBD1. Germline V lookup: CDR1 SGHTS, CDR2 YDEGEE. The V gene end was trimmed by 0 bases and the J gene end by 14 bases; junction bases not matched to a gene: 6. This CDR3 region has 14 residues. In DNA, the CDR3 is TGTGCCAGCAGCTTGGACGACAGGGGGATAACCCTCCACTTT. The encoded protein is CASSLDDRGITLHF.

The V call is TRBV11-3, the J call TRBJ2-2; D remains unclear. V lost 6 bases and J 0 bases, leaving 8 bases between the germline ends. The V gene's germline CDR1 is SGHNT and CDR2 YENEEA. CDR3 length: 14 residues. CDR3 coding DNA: TGTGCCAGCAGTACCTTCCCGAACACCGGGGAGCTGTTTTTT. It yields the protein CASSTFPNTGELFF.

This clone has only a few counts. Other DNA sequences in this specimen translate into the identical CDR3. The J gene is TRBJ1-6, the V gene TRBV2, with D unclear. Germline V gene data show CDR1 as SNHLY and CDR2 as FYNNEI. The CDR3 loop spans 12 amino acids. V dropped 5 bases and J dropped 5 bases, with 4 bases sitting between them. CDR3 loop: CASSSDNSPLHF. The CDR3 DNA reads TGTGCCAGCAGTTCGGATAATTCACCCCTCCACTTT.